These 27 T cell receptor beta chains were all obtained from the same sample, sequenced in a study of OX40 agonist ivuxolimab in advanced cancers. Data came from immunoSEQ multiplex PCR; TCRdb stores just in-frame clones and leaves some out. Among 77,000 or so clones, roughly 86% were seen once, and the ten largest hold approximately 0.72%. The sequencing here drew on CD4+ or CD8+ T cells sorted from blood, taken in a trial of the OX40 agonist ivuxolimab. The receptor source for this set is an adult with an advanced solid tumor such as melanoma, head and neck, liver or kidney cancer.

This clone was observed once. The chain joins TRBV19 to TRBJ2-4; a possible D gene is TRBD2 (6 bases). V lost 5 bases to trimming and J lost 5 bases, with 13 bases between them. The CDR3 loop spans 14 amino acids. Germline V gene sequence: CDR1 LNHDA, CDR2 SQIVND (reference sequence). The CDR3 region is CASSLGLRENIQYF. CDR3 sequence (DNA): TGTGCCAGTAGTTTAGGACTAAGGGAAAACATTCAGTACTTC.

The rearrangement links TRBV6-6 to TRBJ2-1; no firm D call. Germline-derived CDR1 and CDR2 are MNHNY and SVGAGI (reference sequence). Trimming took 1 base from V and 10 from J, leaving 8 bases between them. The CDR3 runs to 12 residues. CDR3 protein: CASSYWGNEQFF. CDR3 DNA sequence: TGTGCCAGCAGTTACTGGGGTAACGAGCAGTTCTTC.

This clone was seen more than once but under ten times. This chain links TRBV18 with TRBJ1-6; no reliable D call. The V and J ends lost 3 bases and 8 bases respectively, with 20 bases between them. The CDR3 has 17 amino acids. Germline V gene lookup returns CDR1 KGHSH and CDR2 LQKENI. In DNA, the CDR3 is TGTGCCAGCTCACCCTCCCAGAATCAACTCTCTCATTCACCCCTCCACTTT. Translated: CASSPSQNQLSHSPLHF.

The chain has TRBV15 and TRBJ2-3; 7 bases are shared with TRBD1. In germline, CDR1 is LNHNV, CDR2 YYDKDF (reference sequence). The length of the CDR3 is 16 residues. Trimming removed 0 bases from V and 2 bases from J; junction bases left unmatched: 5. CDR3 protein: CATSRDLGQYTDTQYF. The CDR3 DNA reads TGTGCCACCAGCAGAGACCTGGGACAGTACACAGATACGCAGTATTTT.

The chain combines TRBV5-1 with TRBJ1-4; D is ambiguous. The CDR3 length is 15 residues. Trimming shortened V by 1 base and J by 5 bases, and 12 bases separated the two germline ends. Germline-derived CDR1 and CDR2 are SGHRS and YFSETQ. The CDR3 region has the DNA TGCGCCAGCAGCTTGCGTTCTCCGGGGAATGAAAAACTGTTTTTT. This gives the protein CASSLRSPGNEKLFF. The complete variable domain, with remaining parts taken from reference TRBV5-1 and TRBJ1-4, reads KAGVTQTPRYLIKTRGQQVTLSCSPISGHRSVSWYQQTPGQGLQFLFEYFSETQRNKGNFPGRFSGRQFSNSRSEMNVSTLELGDSALYLCASSLRSPGNEKLFFGSGTQLSVL.

The gene calls are TRBV2 and TRBJ1-2; D possibly corresponds to TRBD1 (5 bases). The CDR3 totals 13 residues. V lost 7 bases to trimming and J lost 8 bases, with 17 bases between them. CDR1 and CDR2 from the germline V gene are SNHLY and FYNNEI. CDR3 region: CASTEGAWGGYTF. DNA for the CDR3: TGTGCCAGCACCGAAGGAGCGTGGGGCGGCTACACCTTC.

The chain joins TRBV2 to TRBJ2-1; no firm D call. The CDR3 is 11 residues long. Trimming took 6 bases from V and 4 from J, leaving 4 bases between them. Germline-derived CDR1 and CDR2 are SNHLY and FYNNEI. As DNA, the CDR3 is TGTGCCAGCAGGGAATACAATGAGCAGTTCTTC. Translated: CASREYNEQFF.

The chain couples TRBV6-5 to TRBJ1-2; weak D call: TRBD1 (5 bases). This CDR3 has 13 residues. In germline, CDR1 is MNHEY, CDR2 SVGAGI. Trimming shortened V by 7 bases and J by 6 bases, and 15 bases separated the two germline ends. The chain's CDR3 is CASTPSGVNGYTF. The CDR3 region has the DNA TGTGCCAGCACCCCTTCGGGGGTTAATGGCTACACCTTC.

This sequence joins TRBV27 and TRBJ2-5; a weak D match, TRBD2 (6 bases). The V end lost 2 bases, the J end lost 5 bases, and 15 bases lay between the germline ends. CDR1 and CDR2 (germline): MNHEY, SMNVEV (reference sequence). The CDR3 extends over 15 amino acids. For the CDR3, the DNA is TGTGCCAGCAGTTTAGGGACTGCCCTTAGGGAGACCCAGTACTTC. Protein product: CASSLGTALRETQYF.

The chain combines TRBV28 with TRBJ1-2; D uncertain. CDR1 is MDHEN, CDR2 SYDVKM, per germline. CDR3 length: 14 residues. V lost 2 bases and J lost 2, with 9 bases in between. CDR3 DNA sequence: TGTGCCAGCAGTTTAGGCCCAGCGAACTATGGCTACACCTTC. Amino acids: CASSLGPANYGYTF.

The V gene is TRBV19, the J gene TRBJ2-7; D gene uncertain. V dropped 5 bases and J dropped 6 bases, with 8 bases sitting between them. The germline CDR1 and CDR2 sequences are LNHDA and SQIVND (reference sequence). The CDR3 runs 11 residues. The CDR3 loop is CASSHGGEQYF. Written as DNA, the CDR3 is TGTGCCAGTAGTCACGGCGGCGAGCAGTACTTC.

This sequence joins TRBV29-1 and TRBJ2-5; 15 nucleotides match TRBD2. The CDR3 is 16 amino acids. CDR1 and CDR2 (germline): SQVTM, ANQGSEA. The V and J ends lost 5 bases and 5 bases, in that order; junction bases with no gene match: 9. The CDR3 sequence: CSVWTWTSGGVETQYF. Written as DNA, the CDR3 is TGCAGCGTTTGGACTTGGACTAGCGGGGGGGTGGAGACCCAGTACTTC.

The chain joins TRBV5-1 to TRBJ1-1; 9 bases line up with TRBD1. Germline trimming cut 0 bases from V and 0 bases from J; bases unmatched to any gene: 0. The CDR3 sequence is 15 residues long. CDR1 SGHRS and CDR2 YFSETQ come from the germline V gene. The CDR3 DNA reads TGCGCCAGCAGCTTGGGGACAGGGGTGAACACTGAAGCTTTCTTT. This gives the protein CASSLGTGVNTEAFF.

This clone has just one count. The chain uses TRBV11-3 and TRBJ2-3; TRBD1 matches at 8 bases. Germline V CDR1 and CDR2: SGHNT, YENEEA. CDR3 length equals 13 residues. Unmatched junction bases numbered 6, after V lost 10 bases and J lost 3 bases. In nucleotides, the CDR3 is TGTGCCAACGAGGACAGGGATACAGATACGCAGTATTTT. Amino acids: CANEDRDTDTQYF.

The rearrangement joins TRBV7-2 to TRBJ2-3; 7 nucleotides line up with TRBD1. With V trimmed by 7 bases and J by 2 bases, 9 bases remained unmatched. The CDR3 has 15 amino acids. Germline V gene sequence: CDR1 SGHTA, CDR2 FQGNSA. CDR3 nucleotide sequence: TGTGCCAGCACGCGACAGGGCCTCACCACAGATACGCAGTATTTT. It codes for CASTRQGLTTDTQYF.

The CDR3 region has the DNA TGTGCCAGCAGCTTGGAACCTGATAGGGGTGAGGGGACAGATACGCAGTATTTT. It codes for CASSLEPDRGEGTDTQYF. The chain uses TRBV5-6 and TRBJ2-3; D may be TRBD1 or TRBD2 (5 bases each). The germline CDR1 and CDR2 sequences are SGHDT and YYEEEE. Trimming stripped 0 bases from V and 3 bases from J, with 20 bases between. This CDR3 is 18 amino acids long.

For the CDR3, the DNA is TGTGCCAGCAGTCGCGACTCTCCCTCCCCGTTCTCGGGTGGCTACACCTTC. Its protein product is CASSRDSPSPFSGGYTF. The chain couples TRBV2 to TRBJ1-2; the D is unclear. The germline gives CDR1 SNHLY, CDR2 FYNNEI. The CDR3 length is 17 residues. The ends were cut back, 5 bases at V and 7 bases at J, with 26 bases in the middle.

The chain uses TRBV5-1 and TRBJ2-7; weak D call: TRBD1 (5 bases). The V and J ends lost 0 bases and 5 bases respectively, with 15 bases between them. Germline CDR1 and CDR2: SGHRS and YFSETQ. This CDR3 region has 15 residues. CDR3 in DNA: TGCGCCAGCAGCTTGGAGGCAGGGCAATTCCACGAGCAGTACTTC. This encodes CASSLEAGQFHEQYF. Full variable domain (remainder filled in from reference TRBV5-1 and TRBJ2-7): KAGVTQTPRYLIKTRGQQVTLSCSPISGHRSVSWYQQTPGQGLQFLFEYFSETQRNKGNFPGRFSGRQFSNSRSEMNVSTLELGDSALYLCASSLEAGQFHEQYFGPGTRLTVT.

This chain joins TRBV7-9 and TRBJ2-7; 12 bases match TRBD2. The V segment lost 5 bases and the J segment 3 bases; nucleotides outside the gene matches: 5. Germline V gives CDR1 SEHNR, CDR2 FQNEAQ (reference sequence). The CDR3 covers 15 residues. The CDR3 sequence: CASSTGLAGFYEQYF. CDR3 DNA sequence: TGTGCCAGCAGCACCGGACTAGCGGGATTCTACGAGCAGTACTTC.

This clone was observed a handful of times. The chain couples TRBV19 to TRBJ1-1; tentatively, D is TRBD1 (6 bases). V shed 4 bases and J shed 11 bases, with 11 bases lying between them. Germline assignment: CDR1 LNHDA and CDR2 SQIVND (reference sequence). The CDR3 loop spans 11 amino acids. The chain's CDR3 is CASSTGVGAFF. In DNA form, the CDR3 reads TGTGCCAGTAGTACAGGGGTGGGGGCTTTCTTT.

This CDR3 is CASSSEGQGSNGYTF. Here the CDR3 DNA reads TGTGCCAGCAGCAGCGAAGGACAGGGCAGTAATGGCTACACCTTC. This sequence joins TRBV11-2 and TRBJ1-2; TRBD1 agrees at 8 bases. Germline CDR1 SGHAT, CDR2 FQNNGV. The CDR3 is 15 amino acids. The ends lost 5 bases at V and 6 bases at J; junction bases unmatched: 11. Full variable domain (rest looked up from reference TRBV11-2 and TRBJ1-2): EAGVAQSPRYKIIEKRQSVAFWCNPISGHATLYWYQQILGQGPKLLIQFQNNGVVDDSQLPKDRFSAERLKGVDSTLKIQPAKLEDSAVYLCASSSEGQGSNGYTFGSGTRLTVV.

This chain connects TRBV9 to TRBJ2-2, with D perhaps matching TRBD1 or TRBD2 (5 bases each). This CDR3 region has 16 residues. CDR1 and CDR2 (germline): SGDLS, YYNGEE. With 4 bases removed from V and 0 bases from J, the gap between germline ends came to 13 bases. CDR3 in DNA: TGTGCCAGCAGCCCCCAGAGGGGACCGAACACCGGGGAGCTGTTTTTT. This translates into CASSPQRGPNTGELFF.

This chain joins TRBV19 and TRBJ1-2; 8 positions match TRBD1. V lost 7 bases, J lost 4 bases, and 14 bases stayed unmatched. The germline gives CDR1 LNHDA, CDR2 SQIVND (reference sequence). CDR3 length: 16 residues. CDR3 nucleotide sequence: TGTGCCAGTACTCAGGGGGCGCAGGGGGCCTTCTATGGCTACACCTTC. Amino acid sequence: CASTQGAQGAFYGYTF. Full variable domain (rest looked up from reference TRBV19 and TRBJ1-2): DGGITQSPKYLFRKEGQNVTLSCEQNLNHDAMYWYRQDPGQGLRLIYYSQIVNDFQKGDIAEGYSVSREKKESFPLTVTSAQKNPTAFYLCASTQGAQGAFYGYTFGSGTRLTVV.

This clone came up once. The rearrangement links TRBV20-1 to TRBJ2-1; no definite D call. Germline V gene data show CDR1 as DFQATT and CDR2 as SNEGSKA (reference sequence). CDR3 length equals 11 residues. V was cut by 3 bases and J by 3 bases, with 3 bases left in between. CDR3 nucleotide sequence: TGCAGTGCTAGGTTCTACAATGAGCAGTTCTTC. Residues: CSARFYNEQFF.

This chain joins TRBV30 and TRBJ2-2; the D gene is possibly TRBD1 (6 bases). The CDR3 contains 12 residues. With 8 bases removed from V and 7 bases from J, the gap between germline ends came to 14 bases. In germline, CDR1 is GTSNPN, CDR2 SVGIG (reference sequence). CDR3 amino acids: CALGGNHGELFF. CDR3 in DNA: TGTGCCCTAGGGGGTAATCACGGGGAGCTGTTTTTT.

This clone was detected only a few times. The chain couples TRBV30 to TRBJ2-7; the match to TRBD2 covers 11 bases. V lost 1 base and J lost 2; bases outside the gene matches: 4. This CDR3 has 15 amino acids. CDR1 and CDR2 (germline): GTSNPN, SVGIG (reference sequence). The CDR3 DNA follows: TGTGCCTGGAGTGGGATTAGCGGGAGGGCCTACGAGCAGTACTTC. It encodes CAWSGISGRAYEQYF.

V and J are TRBV19 and TRBJ2-5, with D unresolved. Germline V gene data show CDR1 as LNHDA and CDR2 as SQIVND (reference sequence). Trimming left V 3 bases short and J 3 bases short, with 2 bases between. This CDR3 is 11 amino acids long. The CDR3 region is CASSIEETQYF. The CDR3 DNA is TGTGCCAGTAGTATTGAAGAGACCCAGTACTTC. Drawing the rest from reference TRBV19 and TRBJ2-5, the complete variable domain is DGGITQSPKYLFRKEGQNVTLSCEQNLNHDAMYWYRQDPGQGLRLIYYSQIVNDFQKGDIAEGYSVSREKKESFPLTVTSAQKNPTAFYLCASSIEETQYFGPGTRLLVL.